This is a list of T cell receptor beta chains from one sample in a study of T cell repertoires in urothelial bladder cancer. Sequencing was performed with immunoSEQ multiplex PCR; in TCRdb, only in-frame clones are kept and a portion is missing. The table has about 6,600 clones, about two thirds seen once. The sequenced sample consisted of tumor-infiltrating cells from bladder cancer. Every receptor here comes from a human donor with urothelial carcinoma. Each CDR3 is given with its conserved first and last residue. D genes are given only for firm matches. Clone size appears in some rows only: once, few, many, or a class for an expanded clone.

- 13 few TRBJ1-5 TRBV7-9 TGTGCCAGCAGCTTAGAACTAGGTCAGCCCCAGCATTTT CASSLELGQPQHF
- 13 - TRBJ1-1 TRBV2 TGTGCCACCCAAGGGGAGTTGGGCACTGAAGCTTTCTTT CATQGELGTEAFF
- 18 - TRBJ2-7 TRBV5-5 TGTGCCAGCAGCCCTGATAGGGCAGCCCAAGGGTTGCCCTACGAGCAGTACTTC CASSPDRAAQGLPYEQYF
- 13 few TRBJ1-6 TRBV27 TGTGCCAGCACGGAGACAGCCACTTCACCCCTCCACTTT CASTETATSPLHF
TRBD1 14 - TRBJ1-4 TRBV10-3 TGTGCCATCAGTGAGTCCCGACAGGGTGAAAAACTGTTTTTT CAISESRQGEKLFF
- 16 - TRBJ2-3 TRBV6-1 TGTGCCAGCAGTGAAGAGTTGTACCTACTCACAGATACGCAGTATTTT CASSEELYLLTDTQYF
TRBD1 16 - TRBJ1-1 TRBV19 TGTGCCAGTAGGCCAGGGGGCCTTAAGTTGAACACTGAAGCTTTCTTT CASRPGGLKLNTEAFF
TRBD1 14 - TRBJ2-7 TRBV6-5 TGTGCCAGCAGCAGGACAGGCCAAACCTACGAGCAGTACTTC CASSRTGQTYEQYF
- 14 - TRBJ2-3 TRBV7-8 TGTGCCAGCAACCCCACCCGGAGCACAGATACGCAGTATTTT CASNPTRSTDTQYF
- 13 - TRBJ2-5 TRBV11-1 TGTGCCAGCAGCCCGACGGTCCAAGAGACCCAGTACTTC CASSPTVQETQYF
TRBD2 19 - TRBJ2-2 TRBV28 TGTGCCAGCAGTCTTACAATAGGACTAGCGGGGGGGCTTACCGGGGAGCTGTTTTTT CASSLTIGLAGGLTGELFF
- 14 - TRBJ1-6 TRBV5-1 TGCGCCAGCAGCTTGGTACCTGAGGGGTCACCCCTCCACTTT CASSLVPEGSPLHF
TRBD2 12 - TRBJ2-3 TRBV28 TGTGCCAGCAGTCGGGACTATAAAACGCAGTATTTT CASSRDYKTQYF
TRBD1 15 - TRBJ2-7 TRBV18 TGTGCCAGCTCACAACCGGGACAGGGGACCTACGAGCAGTACTTC CASSQPGQGTYEQYF
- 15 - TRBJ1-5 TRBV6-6 TGTGCCAGCAGTCGGGGGCAGAAGAACAATCAGCCCCAGCATTTT CASSRGQKNNQPQHF
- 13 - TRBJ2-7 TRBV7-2 TGTGCCAGCAGCTTGGGCAGCCCCTACGAGCAGTACTTC CASSLGSPYEQYF
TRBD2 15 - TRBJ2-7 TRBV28 TGTGCCAGCAGTAGGACTAGCGGTGGGCTCTACGAGCAGTACTTC CASSRTSGGLYEQYF